The 30 T cell receptor beta chains reported below all come from one sample, sequenced in a study of neurological immune-mediated disorders. TCRdb analysed the 5' RACE reads with MiXCR anew, one entry per CDR3 protein. Of roughly 52,000 distinct CDR3 sequences listed, 4% are singletons. Sequenced input: CD4+ T cells from blood. These receptors all come from a woman aged 40 to 50 with multiple sclerosis.

Many counts were recorded for this clonotype. The chain links TRBV5-1 to TRBJ2-1; 7 nucleotides agree with TRBD1. Looked up from germline, CDR1 is SGHRS and CDR2 is YFSETQ. This CDR3 has 15 amino acids. V dropped 4 bases and J dropped 2; count of bases not matched to a gene: 6. The chain's CDR3 is CASSSYRGTYNEQFF. The CDR3 nucleotides read TGCGCCAGCAGCAGTTACAGGGGAACCTACAATGAGCAGTTCTTC.

This clonotype was picked up many times. The genes are TRBV10-3 and TRBJ2-7, with 10 bases lining up with TRBD2. Germline V gene data show CDR1 as ENHRY and CDR2 as SYGVKD. The ends lost 5 bases at V and 1 base at J; junction bases unmatched: 8. This CDR3 contains 16 residues. The CDR3 sequence: CAISTSSGGASYEQYF. The CDR3 bases are TGTGCCATCAGTACCTCTAGCGGGGGAGCATCCTACGAGCAGTACTTC.

This clonotype appeared many times. The rearrangement uses TRBV3-1 and TRBJ1-5, with D possibly matching TRBD1 (5 bases). The V gene lost 5 bases and the J gene lost 6 bases, with 17 bases spanning the gap. The CDR3 consists of 15 residues. Germline CDR1 reads LGHDT; CDR2 reads YNNKEL (reference sequence). The chain's CDR3 is CASSDGTGGIQPQHF. As DNA, the CDR3 is TGTGCCAGCAGCGACGGGACGGGGGGTATTCAGCCCCAGCATTTT. The complete variable domain, with remaining parts taken from reference TRBV3-1 and TRBJ1-5, reads DTAVSQTPKYLVTQMGNDKSIKCEQNLGHDTMYWYKQDSKKFLKIMFSYNNKELIINETVPNRFSPKSPDKAHLNLHINSLELGDSAVYFCASSDGTGGIQPQHFGDGTRLSIL.

This clonotype was observed many times. This rearrangement joins TRBV7-9 to TRBJ2-2; the D gene is possibly TRBD2 (6 bases). CDR3 length: 15 residues. Looked up from germline, CDR1 is SEHNR and CDR2 is FQNEAQ (reference sequence). V was pared by 6 bases and J by 1 base, with 12 bases between. The CDR3 protein is CASSRTGENTGELFF. The CDR3, as DNA: TGTGCCAGCAGTCGGACGGGAGAGAACACCGGGGAGCTGTTTTTT.

This clonotype has at least ten counts. CDR3 residues: CASSSGVAGTASTDTQYF. DNA of the CDR3: TGTGCCAGCAGCTCGGGGGTAGCGGGGACCGCTAGCACAGATACGCAGTATTTT. The chain uses TRBV7-8 and TRBJ2-3; 8 bases agree with TRBD2. V lost 4 bases and J lost 0; bases outside the gene matches: 12. The CDR3 consists of 18 residues. CDR1 SGHVS and CDR2 FQNEAQ come from the germline V gene.

Ten or more counts support this clonotype. This chain uses TRBV7-6 with TRBJ1-2; D unresolved. The V end lost 5 bases, the J end lost 4 bases, and 20 bases lay between the germline ends. This CDR3 is 16 amino acids long. The germline V gene encodes CDR1 SGHVS and CDR2 FNYEAQ. In nucleotides, the CDR3 is TGTGCCAGCAGCACCACGGGATTCCGGCAGGCCTATGGCTACACCTTC. This sequence encodes CASSTTGFRQAYGYTF.

This clonotype was seen repeatedly, ten times or more. This rearrangement joins TRBV12-3 or TRBV12-4 to TRBJ2-3, with 9 positions matching TRBD2. This CDR3 is built from 15 residues. The ends lost 2 bases at V and 5 bases at J; junction bases unmatched: 5. The CDR3 region has the DNA TGTGCCAGCAGTTTAAGCGGGGGGAAGCTAGATACGCAGTATTTT. Amino acids: CASSLSGGKLDTQYF.

This clonotype appeared many times. The chain has TRBV4-2 and TRBJ1-2; no reliable D call. This CDR3 is 13 amino acids long. Trimming removed 0 bases at V and 8 bases at J, with 10 bases between. Germline V lookup: CDR1 LGHNA, CDR2 YNFKEQ. CDR3 amino acids: CASSQDLEMGYTF. DNA of the CDR3: TGTGCCAGCAGCCAAGATCTCGAGATGGGCTACACCTTC.

This clonotype qualifies as medium-sized (0.01 to 0.1%). V is TRBV3-1 and J is TRBJ2-2, with unresolved D. The CDR3 sequence is 15 residues long. V lost 4 bases to trimming and J lost 5 bases, with 14 bases between them. Germline CDR1 reads LGHDT; CDR2 reads YNNKEL (reference sequence). The CDR3 spells CASSPQLGTTGELFF. The CDR3 DNA reads TGTGCCAGCAGCCCCCAATTAGGCACAACCGGGGAGCTGTTTTTT.

This clonotype was counted many times. V usage is TRBV5-1 and J usage is TRBJ2-1, with TRBD1 matching over 8 bases. Germline CDR1 SGHRS, CDR2 YFSETQ. The trim removed 0 bases at V and 13 bases at J, leaving 9 bases unmatched. The CDR3 extends over 14 amino acids. Here the CDR3 reads CASSLDWTGPQQFF. The CDR3 nucleotides are TGCGCCAGCAGCTTGGATTGGACAGGGCCCCAACAGTTCTTC.

This clonotype was seen ten or more times. CDR3 nucleotides: TGTGCCACCAGTGATCAGTACCGCGAGCAGTACTTC. It translates to CATSDQYREQYF. This rearrangement joins TRBV24-1 to TRBJ2-7, with unresolved D. The CDR3 spans 12 residues. Germline-derived CDR1 and CDR2 are KGHDR and SFDVKD. Trimming took 3 bases from V and 6 from J, leaving 8 bases between them.

Many counts were recorded for this clonotype. This sequence joins TRBV20-1 and TRBJ2-1; TRBD2 is a possible D gene (7 bases). V was trimmed by 0 bases and J by 6 bases, leaving 18 bases between them. Germline CDR1 and CDR2: DFQATT and SNEGSKA (reference sequence). CDR3 length: 16 residues. The CDR3 DNA reads as TGCAGTGCTAGAGATCAGAGGAGGGGGGGCTTCAATGAGCAGTTCTTC. Amino acids: CSARDQRRGGFNEQFF.

This clonotype was detected only a few times. The chain employs TRBV5-1 and TRBJ1-3; 7 bases line up with TRBD1. The CDR3 covers 16 residues. V shed 2 bases, J shed 0 bases, and the junction held 5 bases outside the gene matches. The germline gives CDR1 SGHRS, CDR2 YFSETQ. CDR3 protein: CASSFQGQSSGNTIYF. CDR3 DNA: TGCGCCAGCAGCTTTCAGGGACAGAGCTCTGGAAACACCATATATTTT.

This clonotype was counted ten times or more. The chain joins TRBV2 to TRBJ2-1; the D call may be TRBD1 or TRBD2 (6 bases each). This CDR3 region has 13 residues. Per the germline V gene, CDR1 is SNHLY and CDR2 is FYNNEI. Trimming cost V 4 bases and J 7 bases, with 11 bases left between them. The CDR3 is CASSVEGGNEQFF. The CDR3 nucleotides are TGTGCCAGCAGTGTGGAGGGGGGTAATGAGCAGTTCTTC.

Ten or more counts support this clonotype. CDR3 loop: CASSLLPGPDTQYF. CDR3 nucleotide sequence: TGTGCCAGCAGCTTACTTCCAGGTCCAGATACGCAGTATTTT. V is TRBV7-2 and J is TRBJ2-3; no clear D gene. Trimming stripped 2 bases from V and 4 bases from J, with 10 bases between. The CDR3 spans 14 residues. CDR1 is SGHTA and CDR2 is FQGNSA in the germline V gene.

This clonotype was seen repeatedly, ten times or more. J is TRBJ2-7 and V is TRBV20-1; D might be TRBD1 (5 bases). V gave up 3 bases and J gave up 3 bases, with 12 bases separating them. The CDR3 totals 13 residues. Germline V gene data show CDR1 as DFQATT and CDR2 as SNEGSKA (reference sequence). The chain's CDR3 is CSASHRQIYEQYF. Here the CDR3 DNA reads TGCAGTGCTAGTCATAGACAGATCTACGAGCAGTACTTC.

This clonotype was seen many times. The V and J genes are TRBV5-1 and TRBJ2-3; D call uncertain. From germline, CDR1 is SGHRS and CDR2 YFSETQ. The ends were cut back, 0 bases at V and 6 bases at J, with 8 bases in the middle. CDR3 size: 13 residues. This chain's CDR3 is CASSLGPGDTQYF. The CDR3 nucleotides are TGCGCCAGCAGCTTGGGGCCCGGGGATACGCAGTATTTT.

This clonotype was recorded at least ten times. V usage is TRBV7-9 and J usage is TRBJ1-2, with D hard to call. Trimming pared 2 bases from V and 3 bases from J, leaving 7 bases between. Per the germline V gene, CDR1 is SEHNR and CDR2 is FQNEAQ (reference sequence). The length of the CDR3 is 13 residues. For the CDR3, the DNA is TGTGCCAGCAGCTTACGAGGGCACTATGGCTACACCTTC. It specifies CASSLRGHYGYTF.

This clonotype was seen ten or more times. The chain uses TRBV20-1 and TRBJ1-2; weak D call: TRBD1 (6 bases). The CDR3 has 13 amino acids. Trimming stripped 6 bases from V and 4 bases from J, with 15 bases between. Germline CDR1 and CDR2: DFQATT and SNEGSKA (reference sequence). The CDR3 sequence is CSAMNMDSYGYTF. The CDR3 bases are TGCAGTGCCATGAATATGGACAGCTATGGCTACACCTTC.

There are a few counts of this clonotype. The chain recombines TRBV5-1 with TRBJ1-1; D is undetermined. The CDR3 extends over 14 amino acids. V lost 0 bases to trimming and J lost 8 bases, with 14 bases between them. CDR1 and CDR2 (germline): SGHRS, YFSETQ. This CDR3 is CASSLGLGLVEAFF. The CDR3 coding sequence is TGCGCCAGCAGCTTGGGTTTAGGGCTGGTAGAAGCTTTCTTT.

This clonotype was seen at least ten times. This chain joins TRBV5-1 and TRBJ2-7, with D possibly being TRBD1 (7 bases). Germline-derived CDR1 and CDR2 are SGHRS and YFSETQ. The V end lost 3 bases, the J end lost 3 bases, and 16 bases lay between the germline ends. The CDR3 spans 15 residues. The CDR3 DNA sequence: TGCGCCAGCAGCTCTCGGGGGACAGAGTTCTACGAGCAGTACTTC. It translates to CASSSRGTEFYEQYF.

The table lists this clonotype with many counts. The chain couples TRBV20-1 to TRBJ1-2; no firm D call. V lost 1 base to trimming and J lost 4 bases, with 7 bases between them. The CDR3 contains 12 residues. Germline CDR1 is DFQATT and CDR2 is SNEGSKA (reference sequence). The CDR3 here is CSARGQFYGYTF. CDR3 DNA: TGCAGTGCTAGAGGGCAGTTCTATGGCTACACCTTC.

This clonotype has ten or more counts. This chain uses TRBV4-1 with TRBJ2-7; D is unresolved. This CDR3 is 15 amino acids long. Germline-derived CDR1 and CDR2 are MGHRA and YSYEKL. V was clipped by 1 base and J by 2 bases, with 12 bases between them. The CDR3 reads CASSQGGSSTYEQYF. Written as DNA, the CDR3 is TGCGCCAGCAGCCAAGGAGGATCCTCGACCTACGAGCAGTACTTC.

This clonotype has a count of ten or more. The chain employs TRBV11-2 and TRBJ2-2, with no clear D. Trimming left V 0 bases short and J 7 bases short, with 6 bases between. CDR1 and CDR2 (germline): SGHAT, FQNNGV. The CDR3 is 13 amino acids. The CDR3 spells CASSLDRNGELFF. As DNA, the CDR3 is TGTGCCAGCAGCTTAGATCGAAACGGGGAGCTGTTTTTT.

This clonotype was picked up many times. This chain links TRBV6-6 with TRBJ2-2, with D unresolved. CDR3 size: 14 residues. The V end lost 0 bases, the J end lost 5 bases, and 7 bases lay between the germline ends. Germline lookup yields CDR1 MNHNY and CDR2 SVGAGI (reference sequence). The CDR3 reads CASSYSPDTGELFF. The CDR3 region has the DNA TGTGCCAGCAGTTACTCCCCAGATACCGGGGAGCTGTTTTTT.

This clonotype has a count of ten or more. The chain couples TRBV12-5 to TRBJ2-2; 13 bases align to TRBD2. Looked up from germline, CDR1 is LGHNT and CDR2 is FRNRAP. V lost 2 bases to trimming and J lost 1 base; unmatched junction nucleotides: 4. This CDR3 has 18 residues. The chain's CDR3 is CASGLSWTSGGNTGELFF. For the CDR3, the DNA is TGTGCTAGTGGTTTGTCCTGGACTAGCGGGGGGAACACCGGGGAGCTGTTTTTT.

In this sample, this clonotype turned up many times. The chain uses TRBV7-9 and TRBJ2-3, with TRBD1 as a possible D gene (7 bases). V was clipped by 5 bases and J by 6 bases, with 9 bases between them. Per germline, CDR1 SEHNR and CDR2 FQNEAQ (reference sequence). The CDR3 runs to 12 residues. CDR3 DNA: TGTGCCAGCAGCCCAGGGGGGGATACGCAGTATTTT. This sequence encodes CASSPGGDTQYF.

This clonotype occurred many times. This chain links TRBV7-9 with TRBJ2-7, with D possibly TRBD1 on 6 matching bases. This CDR3 is 17 amino acids long. Germline CDR1 is SEHNR and CDR2 is FQNEAQ (reference sequence). The V end was cut by 2 bases, the J end by 2 bases, with 19 bases between. CDR3 residues: CASSLFGILDRTYEQYF. CDR3 sequence (DNA): TGTGCCAGCAGCTTATTCGGGATTCTGGACAGAACCTACGAGCAGTACTTC. Full variable domain (remainder filled in from reference TRBV7-9 and TRBJ2-7): DTGVSQNPRHKITKRGQNVTFRCDPISEHNRLYWYRQTLGQGPEFLTYFQNEAQLEKSRLLSDRFSAERPKGSFSTLEIQRTEQGDSAMYLCASSLFGILDRTYEQYFGPGTRLTVT.

Ten or more counts support this clonotype. The chain couples TRBV6-6 to TRBJ2-2, with D unclear. V was trimmed by 0 bases and J by 0 bases, leaving 5 bases between them. This CDR3 is built from 15 residues. Germline V gives CDR1 MNHNY, CDR2 SVGAGI (reference sequence). The CDR3: CASSYSRPNTGELFF. CDR3 DNA: TGTGCCAGCAGTTACTCGCGACCGAACACCGGGGAGCTGTTTTTT.

Ten or more counts support this clonotype. The rearrangement uses TRBV20-1 and TRBJ1-1; D gene unclear. Trimming took 6 bases from V and 6 from J, leaving 14 bases between them. There are 12 residues in the CDR3. Germline values: CDR1 DFQATT, CDR2 SNEGSKA (reference sequence). In nucleotides, the CDR3 is TGCAGTGCCCTAAGCAGGAGGGCTGAAGCTTTCTTT. Amino acids: CSALSRRAEAFF.